This is a list of T cell receptor beta chains from one sample in a study of blood T cells in healthy people across ages. TCRdb reprocessed the 5' RACE reads with MiXCR, giving one entry per CDR3 protein. The sample holds about 750,000 distinct CDR3 sequences; roughly 50% are singletons and the top ten take about 38%. The source material was blood. The source is an elderly man in good health. The CDR3 runs from the conserved cysteine through the conserved F or W. D genes are given only for firm matches. Clone size, where shown, is once, few, many, or a class for clones that have expanded.

v_gene	d_gene	abundance	len	j_gene	CDR3nt	CDR3aa
TRBV29-1	-	few	9	TRBJ1-2	TGCAGCGTTGATGGCAGCTACACCTTC	CSVDGSYTF
TRBV12-3/TRBV12-4	-	-	14	TRBJ1-5	TGTGCCAGCAGTTTGGGAGGGAACGGTCAGCCCCAGCATTTT	CASSLGGNGQPQHF
TRBV7-2	-	-	15	TRBJ1-5	TGTGCCAGCAGCTTATCAATCGGGGCAGGCCAGCCCCAGCATTTT	CASSLSIGAGQPQHF
TRBV4-1	-	-	14	TRBJ1-2	TGCGCCAGCAGCCAAGATTCGGCAGGGAAGGGCTACACCTTC	CASSQDSAGKGYTF
TRBV10-3	-	-	13	TRBJ2-7	TGTGCCATCAGCTTGGGAGCGAACGACGAGCAGTACTTC	CAISLGANDEQYF
TRBV7-9	-	few	16	TRBJ2-7	TGTGCCAGCAGCTTAGAATGGAGCAGAGGGGCGTACGAGCAGTACTTC	CASSLEWSRGAYEQYF
TRBV29-1	TRBD2	few	14	TRBJ2-1	TGCAGCGTTCATCGGGAGGGCCAGATGAATGAGCAGTTCTTC	CSVHREGQMNEQFF
TRBV29-1	TRBD1	few	14	TRBJ2-5	TGCAGCGTTAGGGGACAGGTCAGGTTTGAGACCCAGTACTTC	CSVRGQVRFETQYF
TRBV25-1	-	-	15	TRBJ1-1	TGTGCCAGCAGTGACCCCGGGTCACTGAACACTGAAGCTTTCTTT	CASSDPGSLNTEAFF
TRBV19	-	-	15	TRBJ2-1	TGTGCCAGTAAGGCACTACGCGGGTTATACAATGAGCAGTTCTTC	CASKALRGLYNEQFF
TRBV5-1	TRBD1	-	14	TRBJ1-2	TGCGCCAGCAGCTTAGGGACAGGAGCGGGTGGCTACACCTTT	CASSLGTGAGGYTF
TRBV12-3/TRBV12-4	-	-	16	TRBJ2-6	TGTGCCAGCAGTTTCGGGGGGCGTAGTGGGGCCAACGTCCTGACTTTC	CASSFGGRSGANVLTF
TRBV6-5	-	-	14	TRBJ2-4	TGTGCCAGCAGTTCCCTTGGCCGAGATAAGGAGCAGTACTTC	CASSSLGRDKEQYF
TRBV7-9	TRBD2	few	13	TRBJ2-1	TGTGCCAGCAGTCAGCTAGCGGGGGGTGAGCAGTTCTTC	CASSQLAGGEQFF
TRBV9	TRBD2	few	13	TRBJ2-1	TGTGCCAGCAGCGTAGCCTTGGCGGGAGGGCAGTTCTTC	CASSVALAGGQFF
TRBV6-1	-	-	16	TRBJ2-1	TGTGCCAGCAGTGCGAAGGGACGGGACTCCTACAATGAGCAGTTCTTC	CASSAKGRDSYNEQFF
TRBV7-9	TRBD1	-	17	TRBJ2-6	TGTGCCAGCAGGCCTCCGACAGGGACCTCTGGGGCCAACGTCCTGACTTTC	CASRPPTGTSGANVLTF
TRBV5-5	TRBD1	-	15	TRBJ2-7	TGTGCCAGCAGCATACCGACAGGGACCACCTACGAGCAGTACTTC	CASSIPTGTTYEQYF
TRBV12-3/TRBV12-4	-	-	13	TRBJ1-2	TGTGCCAGCACCCGGAACAGAACCTATGGCTACACCTTC	CASTRNRTYGYTF
TRBV28	TRBD2	few	15	TRBJ2-1	TGTGCCAGCAGTAGACTAGCGGGAAGCTACAATGAGCAGTTCTTC	CASSRLAGSYNEQFF
TRBV20-1	-	few	12	TRBJ2-7	TGCAGTGCGAAAGCCGGGGGCTACGAGCAGTACTTC	CSAKAGGYEQYF
TRBV9	TRBD2	-	15	TRBJ2-7	TGTGCCAGCAGCGTAGGTCCTAGCGGCAGCTACGAGCAGTACTTC	CASSVGPSGSYEQYF
TRBV11-2	-	-	14	TRBJ2-1	TGTGCCAGCAGCTTAGATAGAAGCGGCAATGAGCAGTTCTTC	CASSLDRSGNEQFF
TRBV5-6	TRBD1	many	13	TRBJ2-3	TGTGCCAGCAGTTTACAGGGGACAGATACGCAGTATTTT	CASSLQGTDTQYF
TRBV20-1	TRBD1	-	15	TRBJ1-1	TGCAGTGCTAGACCACAGACAGGGGTGGGCACTGAAGCTTTCTTT	CSARPQTGVGTEAFF
TRBV20-1	TRBD1	-	14	TRBJ2-3	TGCAGTGCTGGAGGACAGGGGACCACAGATACGCAGTATTTT	CSAGGQGTTDTQYF
TRBV29-1	-	-	16	TRBJ1-1	TGCAGCGTTGAAGATCCCTTTGCCGGAAGAACACGGGAAGCTTTCTTT	CSVEDPFAGRTREAFF
TRBV12-3/TRBV12-4	-	-	17	TRBJ2-1	TGTGCCAGCAGTTCTGGTAGCGGTACTAGCTCCTACAATGAGCAGTTCTTC	CASSSGSGTSSYNEQFF
TRBV3-1	-	few	13	TRBJ2-7	TGTGCCAGCAGCCAGGGGTCTACCTACGAGCAGTACTTC	CASSQGSTYEQYF
TRBV11-2	TRBD1	-	16	TRBJ2-7	TGTGCCAGCAGAGCGATAGGGGACAGGGGGCGATGGGAGCAGTACTTC	CASRAIGDRGRWEQYF
TRBV11-2	-	-	14	TRBJ2-1	TGTGCCAGCAGCCGGGCCCTCACCTACAATGAGCAGTTCTTC	CASSRALTYNEQFF